This T cell receptor (beta chain) stems from a study of regulatory T cells in long-lasting Graves disease. Study-wide context: Antithyroid drug use was under 3 months in newly diagnosed Graves' patients. The study, taken as a whole, reports: Those with persistent disease had in common more public clonotypes (fewer than 3,000) than new patients (about 900).

Time point described: newly diagnosed GD, antithyroid drugs for less than 3 months. Isolated PBMC RNA provided the starting material for the TCR library. CDR3-region Arm-PCR and iRepertoire HTBI primers produced the TCR beta libraries. TCRdb reprocessed the multiplex PCR reads via MiXCR and lists one record per CDR3 protein. The sample records 350,000 to 550,000 distinct CDR3 sequences, roughly 15% being singletons. CDR3 size: 15 residues. The germline CDR1 and CDR2 sequences are LGHDT and YNNKEL (reference sequence). Of note for this clonotype: What it binds is unknown. At one end, the junction sequence differs from germline, possibly due to a read error.

These data also featured in a second study, about T cells in Graves' hyperthyroidism and ophthalmopathy. This second study notes: Recently diagnosed hyperthyroidism of less than 2 months' duration affected patients aged 18 to 65. It was uncontrolled infection, other autoimmune disease, pregnancy or lactation that excluded patients.

The sequenced sample was peripheral blood mononuclear cells (PBMCs), obtained at new diagnosis, from a patient treated with antithyroid drugs. The source is a woman under 30 with Graves disease. The rearrangement joins TRBV3-1 to TRBJ2-1; 7 positions match TRBD1. For the CDR3, the DNA is TGTGCCAGCAGCGAAGACAGGGTTGGGTACAATGAGCAGTTCTTC. The encoded protein is CASSEDRVGYNEQFF.